The 27 T cell receptor beta chains reported below all come from one sample, sequenced in a study of blood T cell repertoires in COVID-19. TCRdb's table, derived via immunoSEQ multiplex PCR, lists solely in-frame clones and lacks some. Here the sample spans about 210,000 clones, about 83% being singletons. The sequencing sample was made of PBMCs or T cells enriched from blood (not recorded which). These receptors originate from a woman aged 30 to 39 who had been exposed to COVID-19.

The gene calls are TRBV7-9 and TRBJ1-2, with TRBD1 matching 7 bases. The CDR3 covers 15 residues. CDR1 is SEHNR, CDR2 FQNEAQ, per germline (reference sequence). The V segment lost 5 bases and the J segment 4 bases; nucleotides outside the gene matches: 10. The CDR3 protein is CASSSITGVAYGYTF. DNA of the CDR3: TGTGCCAGCAGCAGTATAACAGGGGTAGCCTATGGCTACACCTTC.

The genes are TRBV9 and TRBJ1-5; D perhaps matches TRBD1 (5 bases). Trimming left V 0 bases short and J 4 bases short, with 8 bases between. The CDR3 extends over 14 amino acids. CDR1 is SGDLS, CDR2 YYNGEE, per germline. CDR3 coding DNA: TGTGCCAGCAGCGTAGGGGAGGGGAATCAGCCCCAGCATTTT. Translating it yields CASSVGEGNQPQHF.

This clone was seen ten or more times. This chain joins TRBV9 and TRBJ2-1; 7 bases fit TRBD1. This CDR3 region has 15 residues. J gave up 5 bases and V 0 bases, and 5 bases lay outside the gene matches. Germline CDR1 SGDLS, CDR2 YYNGEE. The chain's CDR3 is CASSVEGTDNNEQFF. The CDR3 DNA sequence: TGTGCCAGCAGCGTAGAGGGGACAGACAACAATGAGCAGTTCTTC.

The chain has TRBV7-2 and TRBJ2-1; a weak D match, TRBD2 (6 bases). V shed 4 bases and J shed 0 bases, with 13 bases lying between them. CDR3 length: 16 amino acids. Germline V gene lookup returns CDR1 SGHTA and CDR2 FQGNSA. This CDR3 is CASSWDLLSSYNEQFF. The CDR3 coding sequence is TGTGCCAGCAGCTGGGACTTATTGAGCTCCTACAATGAGCAGTTCTTC.

This clone has more than one count but fewer than ten. The J gene is TRBJ1-2, the V gene TRBV13; weak D call: TRBD1 (6 bases). The V gene's germline CDR1 is PRHDT and CDR2 FYEKMQ (reference sequence). Trimming left V 4 bases short and J 8 bases short, with 14 bases between. This CDR3 comprises 13 residues. CDR3 in amino acids: CASSYTGSGGYTF. The CDR3 nucleotides read TGTGCCAGCAGCTATACAGGGAGCGGCGGCTACACCTTC.

The chain employs TRBV27 and TRBJ1-5, with a tentative D call TRBD1 (6 bases). CDR1 and CDR2 from the germline V gene are MNHEY and SMNVEV (reference sequence). The V end lost 2 bases, the J end lost 7 bases, and 12 bases lay between the germline ends. The CDR3 consists of 14 residues. The chain's CDR3 is CASSLQGRGQPQHF. CDR3 DNA sequence: TGTGCCAGCAGTTTACAGGGGCGAGGACAGCCCCAGCATTTT.

This clone was recorded a few times. J is TRBJ1-1 and V is TRBV7-2; TRBD1 matches at 7 bases. V shed 6 bases and J 0 bases; nucleotides not matched to a gene: 4. The CDR3 is 14 residues long. The germline V gene has CDR1 SGHTA and CDR2 FQGNSA. The CDR3 is CASSVTGMNTEAFF. Written as DNA, the CDR3 is TGTGCCAGCAGTGTGACAGGGATGAACACTGAAGCTTTCTTT. Using reference TRBV7-2 and TRBJ1-1 for the parts outside the CDR3, the full variable domain is GAGVSQSPSNKVTEKGKDVELRCDPISGHTALYWYRQSLGQGLEFLIYFQGNSAPDKSGLPSDRFSAERTGGSVSTLTIQRTQQEDSAVYLCASSVTGMNTEAFFGQGTRLTVV.

The CDR3 loop reads CASSVGAGGANVLTF. The CDR3 nucleotides are TGTGCCAGCAGCGTAGGCGCGGGGGGGGCCAACGTCCTGACTTTC. This rearrangement joins TRBV9 to TRBJ2-6; D might be TRBD2 (6 bases). Per germline, CDR1 SGDLS and CDR2 YYNGEE. Between the trimmed V and J ends, which lost 0 bases and 4 bases, there was a span of 8 bases. The CDR3 extends over 15 amino acids. Looking up the rest from reference TRBV9 and TRBJ2-6 gives the full variable domain: DSGVTQTPKHLITATGQRVTLRCSPRSGDLSVYWYQQSLDQGLQFLIQYYNGEERAKGNILERFSAQQFPDLHSELNLSSLELGDSALYFCASSVGAGGANVLTFGAGSRLTVL.

The chain links TRBV30 to TRBJ2-1; D possibly corresponds to TRBD1 (5 bases). The germline V gene encodes CDR1 GTSNPN and CDR2 SVGIG (reference sequence). CDR3 length equals 14 residues. V was trimmed by 2 bases and J by 4 bases, leaving 12 bases between them. The CDR3 region is CAWSWVGLYNEQFF. CDR3 DNA sequence: TGTGCCTGGAGTTGGGTGGGGCTTTACAATGAGCAGTTCTTC.

The J gene is TRBJ2-1, the V gene TRBV7-8, with 12 bases identical to TRBD2. V lost 5 bases, J lost 4 bases, and 3 bases stayed unmatched. The CDR3 has 15 residues. From germline, CDR1 is SGHVS and CDR2 FQNEAQ. The chain's CDR3 is CASSPTSGGYNEQFF. The DNA of the CDR3 is TGTGCCAGCAGCCCGACTAGCGGGGGTTACAATGAGCAGTTCTTC.

This clone was recorded a few times. The chain employs TRBV27 and TRBJ2-7; 8 bases align to TRBD1. V was pared by 5 bases and J by 5 bases, with 14 bases of the junction left unmatched. This CDR3 region has 16 residues. Looked up from germline, CDR1 is MNHEY and CDR2 is SMNVEV (reference sequence). CDR3 coding DNA: TGTGCCAGCAGTCCAGCCGGACAGGGTCCCATCGACGAGCAGTACTTC. This translates into CASSPAGQGPIDEQYF.

The chain uses TRBV2 and TRBJ1-6; 10 positions match TRBD1. CDR3 length: 17 residues. In germline, CDR1 is SNHLY, CDR2 FYNNEI. The V segment lost 3 bases and the J segment 6 bases; nucleotides outside the gene matches: 8. The CDR3, as DNA: TGTGCCAGCAGTGAGTTAACTTGGGACAGGGGTAATTCACCCCTCCACTTT. This translates into CASSELTWDRGNSPLHF.

The rearrangement joins TRBV7-9 to TRBJ2-7; TRBD1 matches 11 bases. This CDR3 is 15 amino acids long. Germline V gene lookup returns CDR1 SEHNR and CDR2 FQNEAQ (reference sequence). The V gene end was trimmed by 2 bases and the J gene end by 3 bases; junction bases not matched to a gene: 3. CDR3 coding DNA: TGTGCCAGCAGCTTAACTGGGACAGGGGGCTACGAGCAGTACTTC. Its translation: CASSLTGTGGYEQYF.

This sequence joins TRBV4-2 and TRBJ2-7, with 9 bases matching TRBD2. This CDR3 is built from 15 residues. The germline V gene encodes CDR1 LGHNA and CDR2 YNFKEQ. The trim removed 1 base at V and 0 bases at J, leaving 1 base unmatched. The CDR3 region is CASSQVSGSSYEQYF. The CDR3 DNA follows: TGTGCCAGCAGCCAAGTTAGCGGGAGCTCCTACGAGCAGTACTTC.

This chain links TRBV14 with TRBJ2-7; 12 positions agree with TRBD1. J was trimmed by 5 bases and V by 2 bases; bases with no gene match: 13. Germline CDR1 is SGHDN and CDR2 is FVKESK. The length of the CDR3 is 18 residues. The CDR3: CASSQFKPPGQGADEQYF. The CDR3 DNA reads as TGTGCCAGCAGCCAATTCAAACCACCGGGACAGGGGGCAGACGAGCAGTACTTC.

The chain has TRBV3-1 (or the pseudogene TRBV3-2) and TRBJ2-3; D is perhaps TRBD1 (5 bases). The CDR3 loop spans 13 amino acids. Germline CDR1 LGHDT, CDR2 YNNKEL (reference sequence). The ends were cut back, 0 bases at V and 11 bases at J, with 12 bases in the middle. As DNA, the CDR3 is TGTGCCAGCAGCCAAGACTGGGGCGGCAGGCAGTATTTT. Translation: CASSQDWGGRQYF.

The CDR3, as DNA: TGTGCCAGCAGCTTGTACGGTCCGAACTCCGAGCAGTACTTC. It translates to CASSLYGPNSEQYF. V is TRBV5-6 and J is TRBJ2-7; the D is unclear. CDR1 is SGHDT, CDR2 YYEEEE, per germline. V lost 1 base, J lost 6 bases, and 14 bases lay in between. The CDR3 has 14 residues.

This chain joins TRBV2 and TRBJ2-5, with TRBD2 as a possible D gene (6 bases). Trimming stripped 8 bases from V and 0 bases from J, with 13 bases between. Per the germline V gene, CDR1 is SNHLY and CDR2 is FYNNEI. The CDR3 totals 14 residues. CDR3 DNA: TGTGCCAGCGGGGAGCGGGTGAACCAAGAGACCCAGTACTTC. This gives the protein CASGERVNQETQYF.

This rearrangement joins TRBV29-1 to TRBJ1-4; D might be TRBD1 (5 bases). The germline CDR1 and CDR2 sequences are SQVTM and ANQGSEA. The CDR3 extends over 13 amino acids. Trimming left V 5 bases short and J 4 bases short, with 11 bases between. The CDR3: CSVRDRNNEKLFF. DNA for the CDR3: TGCAGCGTTAGAGACAGAAATAATGAAAAACTGTTTTTT.

This clone occurred a few times. The rearrangement joins TRBV6-4 to TRBJ2-3; TRBD2 aligns across 15 bases. From germline, CDR1 is MRHNA and CDR2 SNTAGT. V shed 8 bases and J 3 bases; nucleotides not matched to a gene: 0. The CDR3 runs 14 residues. The CDR3 here is CASGTSGGTDTQYF. CDR3 nucleotides: TGTGCCAGCGGGACTAGCGGGGGGACAGATACGCAGTATTTT.

Notes on this clone: At one of its ends the junction is not consistent with the germline gene, which may arise from a read error. CDR3 DNA: TGCGCTAGCAGCTTTACGGACAGCCTCTATGGCTACACCTTC. It is translated as CASSFTDSLYGYTF. The V call is TRBV5-1, the J call TRBJ1-2; TRBD1 might be the D (6 bases). Germline CDR1 reads SGHRS; CDR2 reads YFSETQ. The CDR3 is 14 amino acids.

This clone was counted between two and nine times. The chain carries TRBV2 and TRBJ1-6; D call uncertain. Trimming stripped 2 bases from V and 6 bases from J, with 8 bases between. Germline-derived CDR1 and CDR2 are SNHLY and FYNNEI. This CDR3 contains 14 residues. The CDR3 region has the DNA TGTGCCAGCAGTGAACTAGATTTTAATTCACCCCTCCACTTT. This translates into CASSELDFNSPLHF.

The J gene is TRBJ1-4, the V gene TRBV4-2; D is ambiguous. Germline values: CDR1 LGHNA, CDR2 YNFKEQ. This CDR3 is built from 13 residues. Trimming pared 4 bases from V and 2 bases from J, leaving 5 bases between. The CDR3 DNA reads as TGTGCCAGCAGCCGAGGGACTAATGAAAAACTGTTTTTT. Its protein is CASSRGTNEKLFF.

The chain uses TRBV19 and TRBJ1-6; the match to TRBD1 covers 9 bases. Germline V gives CDR1 LNHDA, CDR2 SQIVND (reference sequence). Germline trimming cut 6 bases from V and 9 bases from J; bases unmatched to any gene: 6. The CDR3 contains 14 residues. CDR3 coding DNA: TGTGCCAGTAGGGAACAGGGGGCAAGTTCACCCCTCCACTTT. Its protein product is CASREQGASSPLHF.

This chain links TRBV27 with TRBJ2-4; tentative D call: TRBD1 (6 bases). V lost 5 bases, J lost 1 base, and 15 bases lay in between. CDR1 and CDR2 from the germline V gene are MNHEY and SMNVEV (reference sequence). The CDR3 is 16 amino acids. CDR3 sequence reads: CASSPRQVTAKNIQYF. The DNA for the CDR3 is TGTGCCAGCAGTCCAAGACAGGTTACGGCCAAAAACATTCAGTACTTC.

The V call is TRBV25-1, the J call TRBJ1-1; D unresolved. V gave up 7 bases and J gave up 1 base, with 4 bases separating them. Germline V CDR1 and CDR2: MGHDK, SYGVNS. This CDR3 contains 11 residues. The CDR3 spells CASTKNTEAFF. The CDR3 nucleotides are TGTGCCAGCACTAAGAACACTGAAGCTTTCTTT.

This clone was picked up one time. This chain joins TRBV4-1 and TRBJ2-1, with D possibly being TRBD1 (6 bases). Germline loops: CDR1 MGHRA, CDR2 YSYEKL. The CDR3 length is 16 residues. V gave up 2 bases and J gave up 5 bases, with 16 bases separating them. CDR3 loop: CASSQIGGSLDNEQFF. As DNA, the CDR3 is TGCGCCAGCAGCCAAATAGGGGGTTCTTTAGACAATGAGCAGTTCTTC.